A single sample is the source of the 20 T cell receptor beta chains below, sequenced in a study of naive and memory T cell subsets. An equimolar mix of two oligonucleotides served as the beta constant-region primer for TRBC1 and TRBC2. TCRdb independently ran MiXCR on the UMI-ligation and nested PCR reads; one entry per CDR3 protein. The sample has 81,000 or so distinct CDR3 sequences; about 7% are singletons. Sequenced material: central memory CD4+ T cells from blood. Every receptor here comes from a human donor in good health.

This clonotype was detected a few times. V usage is TRBV30 and J usage is TRBJ2-5; 8 bases agree with TRBD1. CDR1 is GTSNPN, CDR2 SVGIG, per germline (reference sequence). The CDR3 contains 14 residues. The ends lost 2 bases at V and 4 bases at J; junction bases unmatched: 6. CDR3 bases: TGTGCCTGGAGTATAGGACAGGGCGCAGAGACCCAGTACTTC. Translated: CAWSIGQGAETQYF.

This chain joins TRBV7-2 and TRBJ2-7; D perhaps matches TRBD2 (6 bases). Germline CDR1 reads SGHTA; CDR2 reads FQGNSA. The CDR3 spans 14 residues. The V end lost 8 bases, the J end lost 5 bases, and 19 bases lay between the germline ends. CDR3 in amino acids: CASGTGLTNHEQYF. The CDR3 nucleotides read TGTGCCAGCGGGACGGGACTCACGAACCACGAGCAGTACTTC.

This clonotype was seen many times. The rearrangement joins TRBV4-3 to TRBJ2-3; weak D call: TRBD2 (6 bases). Trimming left V 4 bases short and J 1 base short, with 18 bases between. Germline V lookup: CDR1 LGHNA, CDR2 YSLEER. This CDR3 contains 17 residues. Here the CDR3 DNA reads TGCGCCAGCAGCCCCCTGTCCCCAGCTAGCGGCACAGATACGCAGTATTTT. Translation gives CASSPLSPASGTDTQYF.

This clonotype was counted at least ten times. The chain employs TRBV7-2 and TRBJ2-4; no reliable D call. Germline CDR1 is SGHTA and CDR2 is FQGNSA. Between the trimmed V and J ends, which lost 4 bases and 0 bases, there was a span of 7 bases. CDR3 length: 14 residues. CDR3 amino acids: CASSSRVAKNIQYF. In nucleotides, the CDR3 is TGTGCCAGCAGCTCACGCGTAGCCAAAAACATTCAGTACTTC.

This clonotype was seen ten or more times. This chain uses TRBV4-3 with TRBJ1-3; D is unclear. CDR1 and CDR2 from the germline V gene are LGHNA and YSLEER. Trimming took off 2 bases at V and 0 bases at J, with 8 bases between the two ends. This CDR3 region has 15 residues. The CDR3 sequence is CASSQTLSSGNTIYF. As DNA, the CDR3 is TGCGCCAGCAGCCAAACCCTAAGCTCTGGAAACACCATATATTTT.

This clonotype was counted at least ten times. The V and J genes are TRBV13 and TRBJ1-1; D is possibly TRBD1 (5 bases). The CDR3 contains 17 residues. Per germline, CDR1 PRHDT and CDR2 FYEKMQ (reference sequence). Trimming removed 6 bases at V and 4 bases at J, with 24 bases between. Here the CDR3 DNA reads TGTGCCAGCAGAGAAGGCCTGAACCCGGGGCCGCGCACTGAAGCTTTCTTT. This codes for CASREGLNPGPRTEAFF.

There are many counts of this clonotype. V and J are TRBV29-1 and TRBJ1-1, with D uncertain. The germline V gene has CDR1 SQVTM and CDR2 ANQGSEA. Trimming shortened V by 5 bases and J by 1 base, and 5 bases separated the two germline ends. The CDR3 totals 11 residues. The CDR3 sequence: CSVRRNTEAFF. CDR3 bases: TGCAGCGTTCGTCGGAACACTGAAGCTTTCTTT. The full variable domain, completed using reference TRBV29-1 and TRBJ1-1, is SAVISQKPSRDICQRGTSLTIQCQVDSQVTMMFWYRQQPGQSLTLIATANQGSEATYESGFVIDKFPISRPNLTFSTLTVSNMSPEDSSIYLCSVRRNTEAFFGQGTRLTVV.

This clonotype has a count of ten or more. The J gene is TRBJ1-1, the V gene TRBV18; tentatively, D is TRBD1 (6 bases). Trimming took 3 bases from V and 1 from J, leaving 12 bases between them. CDR3 size: 15 residues. The germline V gene has CDR1 KGHSH and CDR2 LQKENI. The CDR3 protein is CASSPQQGKNTEAFF. The CDR3 coding sequence is TGTGCCAGCTCACCTCAACAGGGTAAGAACACTGAAGCTTTCTTT.

This clonotype occurred a few times. J is TRBJ2-4 and V is TRBV11-3, with TRBD1 matching over 11 bases. Germline loops: CDR1 SGHNT, CDR2 YENEEA. After removal of 5 bases from V and 3 bases from J, the junction contained 6 bases not matched to a gene. This CDR3 contains 16 residues. The CDR3 bases are TGTGCCAGCAGCCCCAGGGACAGGGGGGGCAAAAACATTCAGTACTTC. Residues: CASSPRDRGGKNIQYF. Variable domain in full (rest from reference TRBV11-3 and TRBJ2-4): EAGVVQSPRYKIIEKKQPVAFWCNPISGHNTLYWYLQNLGQGPELLIRYENEEAVDDSQLPKDRFSAERLKGVDSTLKIQPAELGDSAVYLCASSPRDRGGKNIQYFGAGTRLSVL.

This clonotype was seen at least ten times. CDR3 residues: CSAPAPGPGVTEAFF. CDR3 sequence (DNA): TGCAGTGCACCCGCACCAGGGCCTGGTGTAACTGAAGCTTTCTTT. The chain combines TRBV20-1 with TRBJ1-1; TRBD1 might be the D (5 bases). The germline CDR1 and CDR2 sequences are DFQATT and SNEGSKA (reference sequence). The CDR3 runs to 15 residues. V was clipped by 6 bases and J by 5 bases, with 22 bases between them.

This clonotype was observed at least ten times. This rearrangement joins TRBV12-3 or TRBV12-4 to TRBJ1-5; D not resolved. The CDR3 is 13 residues long. V dropped 3 bases and J dropped 5 bases, with 8 bases sitting between them. This CDR3 is CASSLREDQPQHF. The CDR3 DNA sequence: TGTGCCAGCAGTTTGAGGGAGGATCAGCCCCAGCATTTT.

V is TRBV29-1 and J is TRBJ2-1, with TRBD2 identical over 8 bases. V lost 6 bases and J lost 3; bases outside the gene matches: 7. This CDR3 has 14 amino acids. Germline CDR1 reads SQVTM; CDR2 reads ANQGSEA. As DNA, the CDR3 is TGCAGCGTCCTCCCTAGCGGGTACTACAATGAGCAGTTCTTC. This translates into CSVLPSGYYNEQFF.

In its sample, this clonotype was seen many times. The rearrangement uses TRBV7-6 and TRBJ1-4, with 7 bases fitting TRBD1. The CDR3 length is 16 residues. With V trimmed by 5 bases and J by 4 bases, 10 bases remained unmatched. Germline values: CDR1 SGHVS, CDR2 FNYEAQ. The CDR3 is CASSIRDRDYNEKLFF. Here the CDR3 DNA reads TGTGCCAGCAGCATCCGGGACAGAGACTATAATGAAAAACTGTTTTTT. Based on the CDR3 plus reference TRBV7-6 and TRBJ1-4, the full variable domain is GAGVSQSPRYKVTKRGQDVALRCDPISGHVSLYWYRQALGQGPEFLTYFNYEAQQDKSGLPNDRFSAERPEGSISTLTIQRTEQRDSAMYRCASSIRDRDYNEKLFFGSGTQLSVL.

This clonotype has only a few counts. The chain couples TRBV7-2 to TRBJ2-2; 7 nucleotides line up with TRBD1. The CDR3 is 13 amino acids. The V gene's germline CDR1 is SGHTA and CDR2 FQGNSA. V dropped 8 bases and J dropped 7; count of bases not matched to a gene: 7. The CDR3 DNA reads as TGTGCCAGCCGGGACAGTTTAGTCGGGGAGCTGTTTTTT. Protein sequence: CASRDSLVGELFF.

This sequence joins TRBV30 and TRBJ1-6; 7 bases agree with TRBD1. Germline V gene sequence: CDR1 GTSNPN, CDR2 SVGIG (reference sequence). The trim removed 5 bases at V and 2 bases at J, leaving 3 bases unmatched. The CDR3 length is 14 residues. This CDR3 is CAWGGTAYNSPLHF. As DNA, the CDR3 is TGTGCCTGGGGCGGGACAGCCTATAATTCACCCCTCCACTTT.

This clonotype was picked up many times. This chain uses TRBV3-1 with TRBJ1-1, with TRBD1 identical over 8 bases. With V trimmed by 0 bases and J by 5 bases, 2 bases remained unmatched. Germline V lookup: CDR1 LGHDT, CDR2 YNNKEL (reference sequence). The CDR3 is 14 amino acids. CDR3 in DNA: TGTGCCAGCAGCCAAGATAACAGGGGGACTGAAGCTTTCTTT. Protein product: CASSQDNRGTEAFF.

This clonotype was recorded many times. The chain uses TRBV6-2 or TRBV6-3 and TRBJ1-4; D not resolved. This CDR3 is built from 12 residues. The germline V and J ends were trimmed by 5 bases and 5 bases, with 6 bases remaining between them. The germline V gene encodes CDR1 MNHEY and CDR2 SVGEGT. This CDR3 is CASSDMNEKLFF. DNA of the CDR3: TGTGCCAGCAGTGACATGAATGAAAAACTGTTTTTT.

This clonotype was detected a few times. V usage is TRBV20-1 and J usage is TRBJ2-1, with D maybe TRBD2 (5 bases). This CDR3 is 11 amino acids long. With 5 bases removed from V and 8 bases from J, the gap between germline ends came to 10 bases. Germline values: CDR1 DFQATT, CDR2 SNEGSKA (reference sequence). In DNA form, the CDR3 reads TGCAGTGCTGGACTTAGTTATGAGCAGTTCTTC. Amino acids: CSAGLSYEQFF.

V is TRBV3-1 and J is TRBJ2-1; D is ambiguous. The length of the CDR3 is 13 residues. The germline CDR1 and CDR2 sequences are LGHDT and YNNKEL (reference sequence). V was clipped by 1 base and J by 9 bases, with 10 bases between them. Here the CDR3 DNA reads TGTGCCAGCAGCCAAGCGTCGCGTGGTGAGCAGTTCTTC. It specifies CASSQASRGEQFF.

This clonotype was recorded at least ten times. The J gene is TRBJ1-2, the V gene TRBV6-6, with D unresolved. The CDR3 consists of 13 residues. The V and J ends lost 7 bases and 1 base respectively, with 10 bases between them. Germline CDR1 and CDR2: MNHNY and SVGAGI (reference sequence). The chain's CDR3 is CASNLGVNYGYTF. CDR3 nucleotides: TGTGCCAGCAATCTAGGAGTTAACTATGGCTACACCTTC.